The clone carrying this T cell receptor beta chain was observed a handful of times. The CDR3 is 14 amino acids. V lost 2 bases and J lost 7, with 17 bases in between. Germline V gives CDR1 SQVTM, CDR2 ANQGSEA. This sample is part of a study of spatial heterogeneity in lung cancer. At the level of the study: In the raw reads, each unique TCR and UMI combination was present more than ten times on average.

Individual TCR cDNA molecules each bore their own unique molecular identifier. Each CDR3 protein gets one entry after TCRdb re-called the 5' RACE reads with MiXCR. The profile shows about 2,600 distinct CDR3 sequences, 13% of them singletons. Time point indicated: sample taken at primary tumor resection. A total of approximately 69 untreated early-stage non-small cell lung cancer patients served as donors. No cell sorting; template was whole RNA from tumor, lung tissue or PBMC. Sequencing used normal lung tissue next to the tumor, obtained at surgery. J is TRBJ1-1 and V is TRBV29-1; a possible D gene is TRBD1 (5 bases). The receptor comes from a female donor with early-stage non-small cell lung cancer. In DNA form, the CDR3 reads TGCAGCGTTGAACCCCGGGGTACGACAGTTGAAGCTTTCTTT. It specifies CSVEPRGTTVEAFF. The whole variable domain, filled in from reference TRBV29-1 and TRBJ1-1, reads SAVISQKPSRDICQRGTSLTIQCQVDSQVTMMFWYRQQPGQSLTLIATANQGSEATYESGFVIDKFPISRPNLTFSTLTVSNMSPEDSSIYLCSVEPRGTTVEAFFGQGTRLTVV.